Following are 17 T cell receptor beta chains from one sample sequenced in a study of CD8+ T cells in alopecia areata. cDNA prepared by RNA extraction and subsequent reverse transcription served as the template for sequencing. The data were produced by immunoSEQ multiplex PCR, yet TCRdb's version contains in-frame clones alone and is incomplete. The data contain around 120,000 clones, over 55% of them singletons. Noted treatment: oral pan-JAK inhibitor, 5-10 mg twice daily. The source material was CD4+ T cells sorted from blood, sampled at week 4, from a patient treated with tofacitinib. The receptors were gathered from a human donor with alopecia areata.

The chain uses TRBV5-1 and TRBJ1-1, with 10 bases aligning to TRBD1. Germline V lookup: CDR1 SGHRS, CDR2 YFSETQ. After removal of 3 bases from V and 5 bases from J, the junction contained 7 bases not matched to a gene. The CDR3 runs 15 residues. The CDR3 sequence: CASSWLTGGGTEAFF. CDR3 DNA sequence: TGCGCCAGCAGCTGGTTGACAGGGGGCGGAACTGAAGCTTTCTTT.

The chain employs TRBV29-1 and TRBJ2-5; a possible D gene is TRBD1 (6 bases). The CDR3 extends over 13 amino acids. V was pared by 4 bases and J by 5 bases, with 14 bases between. In germline, CDR1 is SQVTM, CDR2 ANQGSEA. CDR3 protein: CSVGPGALETQYF. CDR3 DNA: TGCAGCGTTGGGCCAGGGGCTTTGGAGACCCAGTACTTC.

The chain joins TRBV19 to TRBJ2-1, with 10 nucleotides matching TRBD2. The CDR3 has 13 residues. From germline, CDR1 is LNHDA and CDR2 SQIVND (reference sequence). With 6 bases clipped from V and 8 bases from J, the junction kept 4 bases outside the gene matches. The CDR3 protein is CASSSGRGYEQFF. The CDR3 region has the DNA TGTGCCAGTAGCAGCGGGAGGGGTTATGAGCAGTTCTTC.

This clone appeared a few times. The gene calls are TRBV7-2 and TRBJ2-5, with D hard to call. The CDR3 sequence is 14 residues long. Deletions cut 5 bases from V and 2 bases from J, with 12 bases between. Looked up from germline, CDR1 is SGHTA and CDR2 is FQGNSA. The CDR3 region has the DNA TGTGCCAGCAGCCAACCGGGTGGGCAAGAGACCCAGTACTTC. This sequence encodes CASSQPGGQETQYF.

The CDR3 reads CASSEVVGSNYGYTF. CDR3 sequence (DNA): TGTGCCAGCAGTGAAGTAGTCGGATCTAACTATGGCTACACCTTC. The V gene is TRBV6-1, the J gene TRBJ1-2; D not resolved. V lost 1 base, J lost 0 bases, and 9 bases lay in between. The CDR3 has 15 amino acids. Germline V CDR1 and CDR2: MNHNS, SASEGT.

The chain carries TRBV29-1 and TRBJ1-1, with D perhaps matching TRBD1 (5 bases). Germline V gene lookup returns CDR1 SQVTM and CDR2 ANQGSEA. The CDR3 runs 10 residues. The CDR3 DNA sequence: TGCGTCGGACAGAACACTGAAGCTTTCTTT. It yields the protein CVGQNTEAFF.

The chain couples TRBV4-1 to TRBJ2-7, with a tentative D call TRBD2 (6 bases). The CDR3 has 15 residues. CDR1 MGHRA and CDR2 YSYEKL come from the germline V gene. Trimming shortened V by 0 bases and J by 3 bases, and 12 bases separated the two germline ends. As DNA, the CDR3 is TGCGCCAGCAGCCAAGATCTCGGAGGGATCTACGAGCAGTACTTC. Its protein product is CASSQDLGGIYEQYF.

The rearrangement joins TRBV30 to TRBJ1-2; 8 nucleotides match TRBD1. The CDR3 sequence is 14 residues long. J gave up 1 base and V 3 bases, and 4 bases lay outside the gene matches. Germline V gives CDR1 GTSNPN, CDR2 SVGIG (reference sequence). CDR3 DNA: TGTGCCTGGAGGGACAGGGTCGTTAACTATGGCTACACCTTC. Protein: CAWRDRVVNYGYTF.

This chain links TRBV1 with TRBJ1-6. TRBV1 is reported as a pseudogene. The CDR3 spans 17 residues. The CDR3: CTSSQDSKRTPYSPLHF. The CDR3 DNA sequence: TGCACCAGCAGCCAAGATAGTAAAAGGACTCCCTATTCACCCCTCCACTTT.

The J gene is TRBJ2-7, the V gene TRBV5-1; 8 bases are a match to TRBD1. Germline trimming cut 0 bases from V and 3 bases from J; bases unmatched to any gene: 2. Germline CDR1 and CDR2: SGHRS and YFSETQ. This CDR3 has 14 residues. CDR3 nucleotides: TGCGCCAGCAGCTTGGGTACAGGGGGCTACGAGCAGTACTTC. Protein product: CASSLGTGGYEQYF.

This chain uses TRBV5-6 with TRBJ1-1; TRBD1 aligns across 10 bases. Germline assignment: CDR1 SGHDT and CDR2 YYEEEE. The CDR3 spans 16 residues. V shed 4 bases and J 7 bases; nucleotides not matched to a gene: 13. CDR3 in DNA: TGTGCCAGCAGCCTCGACCTCGGACAGGGGGATTTTGAAGCTTTCTTT. Translated, it gives CASSLDLGQGDFEAFF.

This clone occurred once. The chain has TRBV4-1 and TRBJ1-5; 9 bases fit TRBD1. The CDR3 consists of 16 residues. Trimming removed 1 base from V and 6 bases from J; junction bases left unmatched: 7. CDR1 and CDR2 (germline): MGHRA, YSYEKL. The CDR3 DNA follows: TGCGCCAGCAGCCAAGGAGGGACAGGGAGGACTCAGCCCCAGCATTTT. Translating gives CASSQGGTGRTQPQHF.

V is TRBV5-1 and J is TRBJ2-3; possible D gene TRBD2, 5 bases. V lost 1 base and J lost 4, with 7 bases in between. The CDR3 has 13 residues. Germline V gene sequence: CDR1 SGHRS, CDR2 YFSETQ. In DNA, the CDR3 is TGCGCCAGCAGCTTGTCAGCGGCAGATACGCAGTATTTT. Its translation: CASSLSAADTQYF. Drawing the rest from reference TRBV5-1 and TRBJ2-3, the complete variable domain is KAGVTQTPRYLIKTRGQQVTLSCSPISGHRSVSWYQQTPGQGLQFLFEYFSETQRNKGNFPGRFSGRQFSNSRSEMNVSTLELGDSALYLCASSLSAADTQYFGPGTRLTVL.

This clone has a single count. The chain links TRBV18 to TRBJ2-7; a weak D match, TRBD1 (6 bases). CDR1 and CDR2 from the germline V gene are KGHSH and LQKENI. With 2 bases removed from V and 5 bases from J, the gap between germline ends came to 16 bases. The length of the CDR3 is 15 residues. The CDR3, as DNA: TGTGCCAGCTCACCATATGTAGGGGGTCTCAACGAGCAGTACTTC. Residues: CASSPYVGGLNEQYF.

This clone turned up a few times. The gene calls are TRBV5-1 and TRBJ2-1; TRBD2 is a possible D gene (5 bases). The V end lost 3 bases, the J end lost 6 bases, and 7 bases lay between the germline ends. The CDR3 extends over 12 amino acids. Germline V gene sequence: CDR1 SGHRS, CDR2 YFSETQ. CDR3 loop: CASSWSGNEQFF. The CDR3 DNA reads as TGCGCCAGCAGCTGGAGCGGCAATGAGCAGTTCTTC.

The chain recombines TRBV25-1 with TRBJ2-7; a weak D match, TRBD2 (6 bases). Looked up from germline, CDR1 is MGHDK and CDR2 is SYGVNS. This CDR3 spans 15 amino acids. Between the trimmed V and J ends, which lost 2 bases and 0 bases, there was a span of 11 bases. DNA of the CDR3: TGTGCCAGCAGTGAAAGTCGGGGGAACTCCTACGAGCAGTACTTC. Its protein is CASSESRGNSYEQYF.

CDR3 residues: CASSLGPKAGGPKADTQYF. The CDR3 nucleotides are TGTGCCAGCAGCTTGGGCCCGAAAGCGGGAGGGCCGAAGGCAGATACGCAGTATTTT. The V gene is TRBV5-4, the J gene TRBJ2-3; 10 bases are shared with TRBD2. V lost 0 bases to trimming and J lost 4 bases; unmatched junction nucleotides: 14. This CDR3 has 19 amino acids. The germline V gene has CDR1 SGHNT and CDR2 YYREEE (reference sequence).